This T cell receptor (beta chain) was identified in a study of cytomegalovirus exposure and HLA in healthy donors. Primers: 60 Vbeta forward and 13 Jbeta reverse. The table came from immunoSEQ multiplex PCR; TCRdb's copy has only in-frame clones and leaves some out. This sample has around 78,000 clones, with about 60% found just once. This clone appeared once. CDR3 length equals 12 residues. Germline values: CDR1 SGHRS, CDR2 YFSETQ. V gave up 0 bases and J gave up 5 bases, with 5 bases separating them. This rearrangement joins TRBV5-1 to TRBJ1-1; tentatively, D is TRBD1 (5 bases). This clonotype was obtained from a man aged 25 to 40 in good health and CMV-seropositive. The specimen was PBMCs. CDR3 in DNA: TGCGCCAGCAGCTTGGAGGGGACTGAAGCTTTCTTT. Protein: CASSLEGTEAFF.